This TCR beta chain was documented in a study of T-cell memory formation after mild COVID-19. Findings of the study overall: There was no confirmation that second-wave clones peaking on day 37 were SARS-CoV-2 specific. Day 15 to 85 contracting clones showed balanced CD4/CD8; later expanders leaned CD4+. Shrinking CD4+ clones were chiefly CM and EM; CD8+ ones were chiefly EMRA.

Worth noting for this clonotype: Its antigen remains unknown.

Amplification by 5'RACE using constant-segment primers produced TCR alpha and TCR beta cDNA libraries that carried sample barcodes and UMIs. From the 5' RACE reads, TCRdb called clonotypes with MiXCR, one entry per CDR3 protein. The data hold around 310,000 distinct CDR3 sequences, with 20% to 25% observed a single time. The CDR3 has 15 residues. Germline assignment: CDR1 SQVTM and CDR2 ANQGSEA. Between the trimmed V and J ends, which lost 4 bases and 4 bases, there was a span of 17 bases. Input material: PBMCs or a T cell subset sorted from them (not recorded which). This TCR derives from a man aged 18-30 years who had mild COVID-19 (a few samples of this study predate the infection). Cell type and time point are not known. The V and J genes are TRBV29-1 and TRBJ2-1; D could derive from TRBD1 or TRBD2 (6 bases each). The CDR3, as DNA: TGCAGCGTTGCCCCCTCGAGGGGGGCATACAATGAGCAGTTCTTC. It is translated as CSVAPSRGAYNEQFF.